This TCR beta chain originates from a study of Ad26.COV2.S vaccination and SARS-CoV-2 variants. As for the study in general: Vaccine-arm donor from the placebo-controlled COV1001 Ad26.COV2.S trial. Participants got Ad26.COV2.S intramuscularly, once or twice 56 days apart.

Findings and caveats of the study: Vaccine and placebo recipients had similar non-spike TCR breadth.

Treatment: some 20 received Ad26.COV2.S at low or high dose, single or two shots; five or six received placebo; per-sample allocation not given. Sampling was performed 63 days after the first vaccine or placebo injection. An adult aged 18-55 years in Boston served as the donor. Profiled with immunoSEQ multiplex PCR; TCRdb holds only in-frame clones, not every one. There are about 390,000 clones in the sample; around nine tenths occur only once, and 3.5% lies in the top ten. Points on this clone: Antigen specificity is unknown.

Sample: peripheral blood, taken in a trial of Ad26.COV2.S vaccine versus placebo. This TCR was recovered from a person between 18 and 65 years old who received the Ad26.COV2.S COVID-19 vaccine or a placebo.

The chain's CDR3 is CASSTWLGGKNYGYTF. In nucleotides, the CDR3 is TGTGCCAGTAGTACCTGGTTGGGGGGCAAAAACTATGGCTACACCTTC. The chain joins TRBV19 to TRBJ1-2, with a possible D match to TRBD1 (6 bases). Germline CDR1 is LNHDA and CDR2 is SQIVND (reference sequence). The CDR3 totals 16 residues. The V end was cut by 4 bases, the J end by 2 bases, with 17 bases between.